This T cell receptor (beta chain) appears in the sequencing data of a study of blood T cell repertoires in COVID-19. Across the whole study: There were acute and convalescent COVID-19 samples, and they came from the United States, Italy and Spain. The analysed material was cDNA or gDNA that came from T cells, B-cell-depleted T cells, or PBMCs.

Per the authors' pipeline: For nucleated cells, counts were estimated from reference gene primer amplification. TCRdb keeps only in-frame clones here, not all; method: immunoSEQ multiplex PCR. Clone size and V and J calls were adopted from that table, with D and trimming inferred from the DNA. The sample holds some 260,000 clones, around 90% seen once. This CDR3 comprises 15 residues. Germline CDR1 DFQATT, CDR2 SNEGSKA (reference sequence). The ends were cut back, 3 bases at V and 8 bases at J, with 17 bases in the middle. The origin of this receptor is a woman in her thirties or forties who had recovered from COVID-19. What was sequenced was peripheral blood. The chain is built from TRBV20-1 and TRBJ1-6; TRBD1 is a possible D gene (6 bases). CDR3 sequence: CSASGGQGRDSPLHF. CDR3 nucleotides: TGCAGTGCTAGTGGGGGGCAGGGGCGGGATTCACCCCTCCACTTT.